This entry is about one TCR beta chain. As yet, its antigen is unknown. The sample is drawn from a study of T cell responses to AZD1222 COVID-19 vaccine. The germline V gene encodes CDR1 MNHEY and CDR2 SVGAGI. Trimming took off 7 bases at V and 0 bases at J, with 13 bases between the two ends. The length of the CDR3 is 15 residues. Study-wide findings and caveats: Across spike, vaccine-associated CD4 TCRs were found, dominant at 160-218 and 743-854.

The table came from immunoSEQ multiplex PCR; TCRdb's copy has only in-frame clones and leaves some out. The repertoire holds around 84,000 clones, with around nine tenths as singletons. Sequenced here: peripheral blood, sampled on day 0 of AZD1222 vaccination. The V call is TRBV6-5, the J call TRBJ1-3; D is unclear. This receptor was identified in an adult in good health. The CDR3 sequence is CASTTPGSSGNTIYF. The CDR3, as DNA: TGTGCCAGCACCACGCCCGGGAGCTCTGGAAACACCATATATTTT.